A single TCR beta chain is shown here with its context. Antigen: not known. The data were taken from a study of cytotoxic CD8 clonotypes in ibrutinib-treated CLL. Study context: Response samples were obtained once patients had received a median about 12 months of treatment, range 6 to 36.

Measured with immunoSEQ multiplex PCR; TCRdb has only the in-frame clones, and not every one. The sample holds about 21,000 clones; around 68% are singletons and the top ten take roughly 26%. Study results and caveats: Higher circulating CD8+ T-cell counts strongly accompanied higher baseline clonality, above age-matched healthy donors.

The TCR comes from a human donor with chronic lymphocytic leukemia. The sequencing used PBMCs, collected before ibrutinib treatment.

In DNA form, the CDR3 reads TGTGCCAGCACCATTTTTATGAACACTGAAGCTTTCTTT. It codes for CASTIFMNTEAFF. The V and J genes are TRBV6-1 and TRBJ1-1; D not certain. The V gene lost 7 bases and the J gene lost 0 bases, with 9 bases spanning the gap. Germline V gene lookup returns CDR1 MNHNS and CDR2 SASEGT. The CDR3 is 13 amino acids.